These 21 T cell receptor beta chains were sequenced from one sample in a study of Graves' ophthalmopathy and Graves' hyperthyroidism. TCR beta CDR3 regions were amplified from RNA transcripts. An initial RT-PCR round employing HTBI primers preceded a second-round multiplex PCR. TCRdb re-derived calls from the multiplex PCR reads in MiXCR, one entry per CDR3 protein. Among about 240,000 distinct CDR3 sequences listed, around 42% were seen once. Sequencing input: peripheral blood. The receptors here all came from an adult man with Graves' ophthalmopathy.

The table lists this clonotype with a few counts. The V gene is TRBV2, the J gene TRBJ2-7; maybe TRBD2 (5 bases). The CDR3 is made up of 14 amino acids. CDR1 is SNHLY and CDR2 is FYNNEI in the germline V gene. Trimming stripped 8 bases from V and 1 base from J, with 15 bases between. The CDR3 reads CASGGTAVSYEQYF. The CDR3 nucleotides read TGTGCCAGCGGAGGAACGGCTGTTTCCTACGAGCAGTACTTC.

This clonotype appeared many times. The V gene is TRBV24-1, the J gene TRBJ1-5, with D unclear. In germline, CDR1 is KGHDR, CDR2 SFDVKD. CDR3 length equals 14 residues. Trimming took off 2 bases at V and 4 bases at J, with 8 bases between the two ends. The CDR3 spells CATSDSLGNQPQHF. Here the CDR3 DNA reads TGTGCCACCAGTGATTCGCTTGGGAATCAGCCCCAGCATTTT.

The rearrangement links TRBV7-6 to TRBJ2-7; D uncertain. Trimming removed 0 bases at V and 1 base at J, with 13 bases between. The CDR3 is 16 residues long. Germline CDR1 reads SGHVS; CDR2 reads FNYEAQ. The CDR3 DNA follows: TGTGCCAGCAGCTTAGCCGCTTCGAGTGTATCCTACGAGCAGTACTTC. The encoded protein is CASSLAASSVSYEQYF.

This clonotype was recorded many times. The J gene is TRBJ1-5, the V gene TRBV24-1; D gene uncertain. The V end was cut by 3 bases, the J end by 1 base, with 0 bases between. The CDR3 runs to 12 residues. CDR1 KGHDR and CDR2 SFDVKD come from the germline V gene. This chain's CDR3 is CATSDSNQPQHF. The CDR3 nucleotides are TGTGCCACCAGTGATAGCAATCAGCCCCAGCATTTT.

A few counts support this clonotype. V usage is TRBV20-1 and J usage is TRBJ1-2, with 8 bases fitting TRBD1. The CDR3 consists of 17 residues. V shed 0 bases and J 0 bases; nucleotides not matched to a gene: 9. Germline V gene data show CDR1 as DFQATT and CDR2 as SNEGSKA (reference sequence). CDR3 sequence reads: CSARDIGTGIANYGYTF. Written as DNA, the CDR3 is TGCAGTGCTAGAGATATCGGGACAGGCATAGCTAACTATGGCTACACCTTC.

This clonotype was counted ten times or more. The chain employs TRBV25-1 and TRBJ2-5, with unresolved D. The CDR3 has 12 amino acids. Germline loops: CDR1 MGHDK, CDR2 SYGVNS. Between the trimmed V and J ends, which lost 4 bases and 9 bases, there was a span of 12 bases. For the CDR3, the DNA is TGTGCCAGCAGTGGCTCCATTGGGGCCCAGTACTTC. Its translation: CASSGSIGAQYF.

This clonotype was counted between two and nine times. This chain joins TRBV2 and TRBJ1-1; D is ambiguous. CDR3 size: 11 residues. The V and J ends lost 10 bases and 8 bases respectively, with 14 bases between them. The V gene's germline CDR1 is SNHLY and CDR2 FYNNEI. For the CDR3, the DNA is TGTGCCACCTCGGCACGATCGGAAGCTTTCTTT. Translated, it gives CATSARSEAFF.

There are a few counts of this clonotype. The chain combines TRBV29-1 with TRBJ2-7; D is uncertain. Deletions cut 1 base from V and 1 base from J, with 5 bases between. This CDR3 contains 12 residues. Germline V gene sequence: CDR1 SQVTM, CDR2 ANQGSEA. CDR3 region: CSVEAVSYEQYF. DNA for the CDR3: TGCAGCGTTGAAGCGGTGTCCTACGAGCAGTACTTC.

This clonotype was counted a few times. The chain combines TRBV28 with TRBJ1-1; D gene unclear. Germline V CDR1 and CDR2: MDHEN, SYDVKM. Trimming took off 4 bases at V and 2 bases at J, with 14 bases between the two ends. The CDR3 contains 15 residues. The CDR3 nucleotides are TGTGCCAGCAGTTCCGGGCCCCTGGGAAACACTGAAGCTTTCTTT. Protein product: CASSSGPLGNTEAFF.

The chain is built from TRBV7-8 and TRBJ2-5; 7 bases are a match to TRBD2. The tail of the sequence fits TRBJ2-1 better, so the J call may be wrong. Germline V lookup: CDR1 SGHVS, CDR2 FQNEAQ. The CDR3 is 13 residues long. The CDR3 protein is CASSSLADNEQFF. The CDR3 DNA is TGTGCCAGCAGCTCGCTAGCGGACAATGAGCAGTTCTTC.

V is TRBV15 and J is TRBJ2-5, with D unresolved. Looked up from germline, CDR1 is LNHNV and CDR2 is YYDKDF (reference sequence). V lost 1 base, J lost 2 bases, and 5 bases lay in between. The CDR3 spans 13 residues. The CDR3 region is CATSRGGQETQYF. The CDR3 region has the DNA TGTGCCACCAGCAGAGGAGGACAAGAGACCCAGTACTTC.

The genes are TRBV20-1 and TRBJ2-7; D may correspond to TRBD1 or TRBD2 (5 bases each). Germline V gene data show CDR1 as DFQATT and CDR2 as SNEGSKA (reference sequence). CDR3 size: 14 residues. The CDR3 sequence: CSVSQGTGTYEQYF. CDR3 coding DNA: TGCAGCGTCTCCCAGGGTACGGGGACCTACGAGCAGTACTTC.

DNA for the CDR3: TGCGCCAGCAGACGGTCGGCTCCCGGGACAGGGAACACTGAAGCTTTCTTT. Translating gives CASRRSAPGTGNTEAFF. The chain has TRBV5-1 and TRBJ1-1; TRBD1 agrees at 8 bases. The CDR3 totals 17 residues. Germline loops: CDR1 SGHRS, CDR2 YFSETQ. After removal of 5 bases from V and 1 base from J, the junction contained 13 bases not matched to a gene. Full variable domain (rest looked up from reference TRBV5-1 and TRBJ1-1): KAGVTQTPRYLIKTRGQQVTLSCSPISGHRSVSWYQQTPGQGLQFLFEYFSETQRNKGNFPGRFSGRQFSNSRSEMNVSTLELGDSALYLCASRRSAPGTGNTEAFFGQGTRLTVV.

J is TRBJ2-3 and V is TRBV7-2, with unresolved D. CDR1 SGHTA and CDR2 FQGNSA come from the germline V gene. The length of the CDR3 is 13 residues. V lost 4 bases to trimming and J lost 2 bases, with 7 bases between them. The CDR3 reads CASSSYVTDTQYF. The CDR3 nucleotides are TGTGCCAGCAGCTCTTACGTCACAGATACGCAGTATTTT.

At least ten counts were recorded for this clonotype. V gene TRBV6-6 combines with J gene TRBJ1-1; D not certain. V lost 2 bases to trimming and J lost 4 bases, with 17 bases between them. The CDR3 has 16 amino acids. Per the germline V gene, CDR1 is MNHNY and CDR2 is SVGAGI (reference sequence). CDR3 bases: TGTGCCAGCAGTTACAGTGAGGGCTTCCTGGGCACTGAAGCTTTCTTT. Its protein is CASSYSEGFLGTEAFF.

This clonotype was counted between two and nine times. The chain employs TRBV15 and TRBJ1-2; D remains ambiguous. Trimming left V 0 bases short and J 1 base short, with 3 bases between. CDR3 size: 13 residues. CDR1 is LNHNV and CDR2 is YYDKDF in the germline V gene (reference sequence). In nucleotides, the CDR3 is TGTGCCACCAGCAGAGATGTTAACTATGGCTACACCTTC. It encodes CATSRDVNYGYTF.

This clonotype was seen more than once but under ten times. The chain joins TRBV5-6 to TRBJ2-2; 7 nucleotides align to TRBD1. The CDR3 extends over 16 amino acids. V shed 1 base and J 6 bases; nucleotides not matched to a gene: 9. CDR1 is SGHDT and CDR2 is YYEEEE in the germline V gene. The CDR3 is CASSLRWDSTPGELFF. The CDR3 DNA is TGTGCCAGCAGCTTGCGGTGGGACAGTACGCCCGGGGAGCTGTTTTTT.

The chain is built from TRBV2 and TRBJ2-2, with 9 bases aligning to TRBD1. The germline V gene has CDR1 SNHLY and CDR2 FYNNEI. Trimming cost V 5 bases and J 4 bases; bases outside gene matches: 17. The CDR3 is made up of 19 amino acids. In DNA, the CDR3 is TGTGCCAGCAGTACTCTTCGGGGACAGGGATTAGTTAGCACCGGGGAGCTGTTTTTT. Its protein product is CASSTLRGQGLVSTGELFF.

This clonotype was detected a few times. The chain recombines TRBV20-1 with TRBJ2-5; 9 nucleotides line up with TRBD1. This CDR3 is built from 14 residues. The germline gives CDR1 DFQATT, CDR2 SNEGSKA (reference sequence). Trimming took 0 bases from V and 2 from J; bases not matched to a gene: 1. The CDR3 DNA is TGCAGTGCTAGAGATGGACAGGGGCAAGAGACCCAGTACTTC. Its translation: CSARDGQGQETQYF.

This clonotype showed up just once. This rearrangement joins TRBV10-2 to TRBJ1-5; D is undetermined. The ends were cut back, 2 bases at V and 0 bases at J, with 14 bases in the middle. In germline, CDR1 is WSHSY, CDR2 SAAADI. The CDR3 is 17 amino acids. The chain's CDR3 is CASSEGPGTYSNQPQHF. As DNA, the CDR3 is TGCGCCAGCAGTGAGGGACCGGGAACTTATAGCAATCAGCCCCAGCATTTT.

This clonotype was seen many times. The CDR3 bases are TGCAGCGTTGATCGGGACTATGGCTACACCTTC. Amino acid sequence: CSVDRDYGYTF. The chain is built from TRBV29-1 and TRBJ1-2, with D uncertain. This CDR3 contains 11 residues. V lost 3 bases to trimming and J lost 3 bases, with 5 bases between them. The germline V gene encodes CDR1 SQVTM and CDR2 ANQGSEA.